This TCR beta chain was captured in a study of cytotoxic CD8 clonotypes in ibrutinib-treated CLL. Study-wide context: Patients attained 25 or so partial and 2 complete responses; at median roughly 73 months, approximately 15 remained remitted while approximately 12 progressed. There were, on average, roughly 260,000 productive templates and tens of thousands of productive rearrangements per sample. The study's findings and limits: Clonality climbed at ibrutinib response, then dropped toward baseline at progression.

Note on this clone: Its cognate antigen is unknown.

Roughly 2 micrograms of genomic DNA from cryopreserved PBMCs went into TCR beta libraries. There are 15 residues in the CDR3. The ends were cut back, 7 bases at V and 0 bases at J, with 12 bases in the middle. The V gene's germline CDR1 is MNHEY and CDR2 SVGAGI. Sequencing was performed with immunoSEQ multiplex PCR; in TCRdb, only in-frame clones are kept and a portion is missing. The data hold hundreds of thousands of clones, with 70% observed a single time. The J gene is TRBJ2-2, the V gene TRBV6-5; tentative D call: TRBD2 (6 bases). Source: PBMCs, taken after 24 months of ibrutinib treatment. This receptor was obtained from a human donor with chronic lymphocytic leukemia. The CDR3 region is CASTRDSSNTGELFF. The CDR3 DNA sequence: TGTGCCAGCACCCGGGACTCTTCGAACACCGGGGAGCTGTTTTTT.